The 9 T cell receptor beta chains below were found in one sample sequenced in a study of blood T cell repertoires in COVID-19. The assay was immunoSEQ multiplex PCR, and TCRdb's table has in-frame clones only and misses some. In the table there are approximately 200,000 clones, around 86% of which are singletons. The sequencing sample was made of peripheral blood. Receptor source: a human donor in a cohort sampled during active COVID-19.

The chain recombines TRBV21-1 with TRBJ1-4. TRBV21-1 is termed a pseudogene. The CDR3 sequence is 15 residues long. The CDR3 DNA reads as TGTGCCAGCAGCAAAGGGTCCGGGGAGAATGAAAAACTGTTTTTT. Translating it yields CASSKGSGENEKLFF.

The chain joins TRBV2 to TRBJ2-3; 15 bases map to TRBD2. J gave up 2 bases and V 2 bases, and 11 bases lay outside the gene matches. The CDR3 is 20 amino acids. In germline, CDR1 is SNHLY, CDR2 FYNNEI. The CDR3 is CASSELGLAGGWLNTDTQYF. DNA of the CDR3: TGTGCCAGCAGTGAACTCGGACTAGCGGGAGGGTGGTTGAACACAGATACGCAGTATTTT. Full variable domain (missing parts from reference TRBV2 and TRBJ2-3): EPEVTQTPSHQVTQMGQEVILRCVPISNHLYFYWYRQILGQKVEFLVSFYNNEISEKSEIFDDQFSVERPDGSNFTLKIRSTKLEDSAMYFCASSELGLAGGWLNTDTQYFGPGTRLTVL.

With respect to this clone: Within the sample, other DNA sequences also encode this same CDR3. The rearrangement uses TRBV28 and TRBJ2-5; the D is unclear. Germline-derived CDR1 and CDR2 are MDHEN and SYDVKM. The CDR3 consists of 12 residues. V lost 2 bases and J lost 5, with 6 bases in between. CDR3 sequence reads: CASSLTRETQYF. In DNA form, the CDR3 reads TGTGCCAGCAGTTTAACGAGGGAGACCCAGTACTTC.

Only one count was recorded for this clone. The gene calls are TRBV9 and TRBJ2-5; possible D gene TRBD2, 7 bases. The length of the CDR3 is 16 residues. CDR1 is SGDLS, CDR2 YYNGEE, per germline. Trimming took off 0 bases at V and 4 bases at J, with 16 bases between the two ends. CDR3 nucleotides: TGTGCCAGCAGCGTAGGGCTAGGGGGGGGCCGAGAGACCCAGTACTTC. Encoded protein: CASSVGLGGGRETQYF.

This clone was observed a single time. The chain joins TRBV28 to TRBJ1-2; no clear D. Germline-derived CDR1 and CDR2 are MDHEN and SYDVKM. CDR3 length: 13 amino acids. V lost 8 bases to trimming and J lost 4 bases, with 14 bases between them. The CDR3 DNA reads as TGTGCCAGCGATCCTAGGACTTCCTATGGCTACACCTTC. Translation gives CASDPRTSYGYTF.

In its sample, this clone was seen once. V usage is TRBV10-3 and J usage is TRBJ1-2; D not resolved. The CDR3 spans 14 residues. CDR1 is ENHRY and CDR2 is SYGVKD in the germline V gene. V dropped 6 bases and J dropped 2 bases, with 13 bases sitting between them. The CDR3 loop reads CAIRSGTSNYGYTF. In nucleotides, the CDR3 is TGTGCCATCAGGTCGGGAACATCGAACTATGGCTACACCTTC.

The chain joins TRBV19 to TRBJ2-7; TRBD1 matches at 7 bases. Trimming took 6 bases from V and 6 from J; bases not matched to a gene: 11. This CDR3 has 14 amino acids. The germline CDR1 and CDR2 sequences are LNHDA and SQIVND (reference sequence). This CDR3 reads CASSPTGIGSEQYF. Here the CDR3 DNA reads TGTGCCAGTAGCCCGACAGGGATTGGGTCCGAGCAGTACTTC.

This chain connects TRBV7-6 to TRBJ2-3, with D tentatively TRBD2 (5 bases). The CDR3 loop spans 14 amino acids. Germline values: CDR1 SGHVS, CDR2 FNYEAQ. The ends were cut back, 1 base at V and 7 bases at J, with 12 bases in the middle. The CDR3 region is CASSLDGSLNTQYF. The CDR3 DNA is TGTGCCAGCAGCTTAGATGGGAGTTTAAATACGCAGTATTTT.

This chain links TRBV4-2 with TRBJ1-2; unclear D gene. V shed 4 bases and J shed 0 bases, with 9 bases lying between them. CDR1 LGHNA and CDR2 YNFKEQ come from the germline V gene. This CDR3 comprises 14 residues. The CDR3 loop reads CASSPSQSNYGYTF. The CDR3 coding sequence is TGTGCCAGCAGCCCCAGTCAATCTAACTATGGCTACACCTTC.